The 5 T cell receptor beta chains reported below all come from one sample, sequenced in a study of OX40 agonist ivuxolimab in advanced cancers. Libraries were prepared by immunoSEQ multiplex PCR; TCRdb keeps only in-frame clonotypes and omits some of them. The repertoire holds roughly 130,000 clones, with 85% to 95% as singletons. Sequences were derived from CD4+ or CD8+ T cells sorted from blood, sampled in a trial of the OX40 agonist ivuxolimab. The receptors shown here come from an adult with an advanced solid tumor such as melanoma, head and neck, liver or kidney cancer.

The genes are TRBV30 and TRBJ1-1; D is possibly TRBD1 (5 bases). The CDR3 extends over 13 amino acids. Trimming removed 0 bases at V and 6 bases at J, with 11 bases between. Germline-derived CDR1 and CDR2 are GTSNPN and SVGIG (reference sequence). The CDR3 DNA follows: TGTGCCTGGAGTGTACAAGGGGTCGCTGAAGCTTTCTTT. Protein sequence: CAWSVQGVAEAFF.

This rearrangement joins TRBV9 to TRBJ1-1; tentative D call: TRBD1 (5 bases). The V gene lost 4 bases and the J gene lost 2 bases, with 18 bases spanning the gap. The CDR3 runs to 16 residues. CDR1 is SGDLS, CDR2 YYNGEE, per germline. CDR3 DNA: TGTGCCAGCAGCCCGTCCGACAGAAACCTCAACACTGAAGCTTTCTTT. It specifies CASSPSDRNLNTEAFF.

This chain links TRBV5-1 with TRBJ2-3; D remains ambiguous. Per the germline V gene, CDR1 is SGHRS and CDR2 is YFSETQ. V gave up 5 bases and J gave up 1 base, with 14 bases separating them. The CDR3 loop spans 15 amino acids. The CDR3, as DNA: TGCGCCAGCAGTCGCGTGGATAGCCGCACAGATACGCAGTATTTT. Encoded protein: CASSRVDSRTDTQYF.

The V gene is TRBV7-2, the J gene TRBJ1-4; tentative D call: TRBD1 (5 bases). CDR1 and CDR2 (germline): SGHTA, FQGNSA. Trimming cost V 3 bases and J 5 bases, with 19 bases left between them. The CDR3 sequence is 17 residues long. The DNA of the CDR3 is TGTGCCAGCAGCTTGATGGCAGGGCGGGGAACGAATGAAAAACTGTTTTTT. Its protein product is CASSLMAGRGTNEKLFF. Full variable domain (rest looked up from reference TRBV7-2 and TRBJ1-4): GAGVSQSPSNKVTEKGKDVELRCDPISGHTALYWYRQSLGQGLEFLIYFQGNSAPDKSGLPSDRFSAERTGGSVSTLTIQRTQQEDSAVYLCASSLMAGRGTNEKLFFGSGTQLSVL.

V usage is TRBV6-1 and J usage is TRBJ1-1; tentatively, D is TRBD1 (5 bases). Germline V gives CDR1 MNHNS, CDR2 SASEGT. V lost 3 bases to trimming and J lost 5 bases, with 10 bases between them. This CDR3 region has 13 residues. The CDR3 DNA sequence: TGTGCCAGCAGTGATCGGGGGAGGACTGAAGCTTTCTTT. Its translation: CASSDRGRTEAFF.